Listed below are T cell receptor beta chains from one sample, sequenced in a study of blood T cell repertoires in COVID-19. Using immunoSEQ multiplex PCR, the repertoire was profiled, and TCRdb retains in-frame clones only, with some absent. This sample has around 110,000 clones, with over 65% found just once. The sequencing sample was made of peripheral blood. The receptors stem from a man aged 25-40 years with acute or convalescent COVID-19. Each CDR3 is given with its conserved first and last residue. D genes are given only for firm matches. A clone size is listed for some rows: how often the clone was seen (once, few, many), or a class if it is expanded.

clone_size,d_call,v_call,j_call,cdr3_aa,cdr3_nt
many,TRBD2,TRBV7-9,TRBJ2-1,CASSSKAGGRSDEQFF,TGTGCCAGCAGCTCGAAAGCGGGAGGGCGATCTGATGAGCAGTTCTTC
-,TRBD2,TRBV2,TRBJ2-3,CASSFYPGLAGSDTQYF,TGTGCCAGCAGTTTCTACCCGGGACTAGCGGGGAGCGATACGCAGTATTTT
-,TRBD2,TRBV7-8,TRBJ2-1,CASSLVDRLAGMNEQFF,TGTGCCAGCAGCTTAGTTGATCGGCTAGCGGGGATGAATGAGCAGTTCTTC
once,-,TRBV3-1/TRBV3-2,TRBJ1-4,CASSHPTGQNEKLFF,TGTGCCAGCAGCCATCCTACAGGGCAAAATGAAAAACTGTTTTTT
-,-,TRBV5-3,TRBJ2-1,CARSFLRRGSYNEQFF,TGTGCCAGAAGCTTTTTGAGGCGGGGCTCCTACAATGAGCAGTTCTTC
few,-,TRBV6-1,TRBJ2-3,CASSEGRGGKRTDTQYF,TGTGCCAGCAGTGAAGGGAGGGGGGGAAAGCGCACAGATACGCAGTATTTT
-,-,TRBV7-8,TRBJ1-2,CASSLDLRVNYGYTF,TGTGCCAGCAGCTTAGATTTAAGAGTTAACTATGGCTACACCTTC
once,TRBD2,TRBV10-2,TRBJ2-1,CASDPQYLAGGTNEQFF,TGCGCCAGCGACCCCCAATATCTAGCGGGGGGTACAAATGAGCAGTTCTTC
-,-,TRBV4-3,TRBJ2-3,CASSQDSTTPTDTQYF,TGCGCCAGCAGCCAAGATAGCACTACCCCCACAGATACGCAGTATTTT
-,-,TRBV7-2,TRBJ1-5,CASSFTGSSNQPQHF,TGTGCCAGCAGCTTCACAGGGTCCAGCAATCAGCCCCAGCATTTT
-,-,TRBV10-3,TRBJ2-7,CAISPLGDEQYF,TGTGCCATCAGTCCCCTCGGGGACGAGCAGTACTTC
-,-,TRBV5-5,TRBJ2-1,CASSIGGGGYNEQFF,TGTGCCAGCAGTATCGGAGGTGGTGGTTACAATGAGCAGTTCTTC
-,-,TRBV6-1,TRBJ2-2,CASSEVLAGTGELFF,TGTGCCAGCAGTGAAGTGTTGGCAGGTACAGGCGAGCTGTTTTTT